What follows describes a single T cell receptor (beta chain). What it binds is not known. Data came from immunoSEQ multiplex PCR; TCRdb stores just in-frame clones and leaves some out. Of 100,000 to 120,000 clones listed, roughly nine tenths are singletons. Time point defined: week 11, during vaccination. Alongside topical imiquimod, each dose of vaccine comprised 300 ug of mutant IDH1 20-mer peptide. New WHO grade 3 or 4 IDH1-mutant, ATRX-lost astrocytomas were present in all donors. The entry originates in a study of a mutant IDH1 vaccine in newly diagnosed glioma. Whole-study context: Vaccination started 4-6 weeks after radiotherapy alone, or with temozolomide cycles. General study results and limits: Altogether, around 95% of patients exhibited vaccine-induced immune responses. Any relationship between pseudoprogression and changes in top peripheral T cell clonotypes seemed absent.

This clonotype was obtained from a woman aged 50 to 60 with glioma. Specimen: PBMCs, collected from a glioma patient whose treatment included an IDH1 peptide vaccine.

The CDR3 sequence: CASSGQVNQPQHF. In DNA form, the CDR3 reads TGTGCCAGCAGTGGGCAGGTCAATCAGCCCCAGCATTTT. The rearrangement uses TRBV27 and TRBJ1-5, with D unresolved. Between the trimmed V and J ends, which lost 5 bases and 3 bases, there was a span of 8 bases. CDR3 length: 13 amino acids. Germline V gene lookup returns CDR1 MNHEY and CDR2 SMNVEV (reference sequence).